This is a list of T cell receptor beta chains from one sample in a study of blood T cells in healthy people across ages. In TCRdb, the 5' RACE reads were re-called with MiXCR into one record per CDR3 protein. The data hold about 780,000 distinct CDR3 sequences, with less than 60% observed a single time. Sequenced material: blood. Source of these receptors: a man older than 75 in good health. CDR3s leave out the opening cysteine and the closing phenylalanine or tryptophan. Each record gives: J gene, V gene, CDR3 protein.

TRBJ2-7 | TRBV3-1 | ASSQDRAGVGY
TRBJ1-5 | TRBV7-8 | ASSQDSIGQPQH
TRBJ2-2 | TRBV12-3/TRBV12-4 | ASSLRTGGNTGELF
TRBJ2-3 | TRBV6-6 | ASSLKNAPQGGDTQY
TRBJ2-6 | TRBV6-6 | ASSSGTGVPGANVLT
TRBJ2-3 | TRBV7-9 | ASSFAGAGGTQY
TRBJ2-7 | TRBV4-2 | ASSSSMTSGASYEQY
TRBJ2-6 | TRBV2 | ASSEAGAFGANVLT
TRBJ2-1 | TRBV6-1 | ASSEASGVNEQF
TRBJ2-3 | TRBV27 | ASSFLAVTDTQY
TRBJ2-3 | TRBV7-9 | ASSPRQGARSDTQY
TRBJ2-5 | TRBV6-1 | ASSGTGTQETQY
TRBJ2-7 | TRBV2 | ASSEQRGVRYEQY
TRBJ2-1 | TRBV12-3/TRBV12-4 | ASTFGIAGGNEQF
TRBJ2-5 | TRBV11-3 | ASSSDIWETQY
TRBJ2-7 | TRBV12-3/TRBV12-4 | ASSISGGEQY
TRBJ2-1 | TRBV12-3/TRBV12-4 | ASSFGLDNEQF
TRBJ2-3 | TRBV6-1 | ASSVSQADTQY
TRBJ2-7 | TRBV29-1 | SASSFIQGASYEQY
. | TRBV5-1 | ASSTGASGTNSYEQY
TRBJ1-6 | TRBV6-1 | ASSEVQGSYSPLH
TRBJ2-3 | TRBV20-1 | SARTGSNRQY
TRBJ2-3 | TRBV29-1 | SAEGATSTDTQY
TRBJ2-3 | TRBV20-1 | SARLADRSTDTQY